This T cell receptor (beta chain) was observed in a study of cytomegalovirus exposure and HLA in healthy donors. Overall study findings and caveats: A subsequent analysis found that TCR clusters from the first cohort also tended to co-occur in the 110 or so validation repertoires, with about 94% of cluster scores above 0.

This clone was picked up a small number of times. The antigen remains undetermined. One end of the junction fails to match germline, which may point to a read error. The CDR3 sequence is 14 residues long. Germline V gene sequence: CDR1 SGHVS, CDR2 FNYEAQ. The assay was immunoSEQ multiplex PCR, and TCRdb's table has in-frame clones only and misses some. The sample holds more than 250,000 clones; around 90% are singletons and the top ten take approximately 3%. Material: PBMCs. The chain combines TRBV7-6 with TRBJ2-2; a weak D match, TRBD1 (5 bases). This sequence originates from a young woman in good health and CMV-seronegative. The CDR3 coding sequence is TGTGCCAGCAGCCGCCGACAGAGCACCGGCGAGCTGTTTTTT. It is translated as CASSRRQSTGELFF.